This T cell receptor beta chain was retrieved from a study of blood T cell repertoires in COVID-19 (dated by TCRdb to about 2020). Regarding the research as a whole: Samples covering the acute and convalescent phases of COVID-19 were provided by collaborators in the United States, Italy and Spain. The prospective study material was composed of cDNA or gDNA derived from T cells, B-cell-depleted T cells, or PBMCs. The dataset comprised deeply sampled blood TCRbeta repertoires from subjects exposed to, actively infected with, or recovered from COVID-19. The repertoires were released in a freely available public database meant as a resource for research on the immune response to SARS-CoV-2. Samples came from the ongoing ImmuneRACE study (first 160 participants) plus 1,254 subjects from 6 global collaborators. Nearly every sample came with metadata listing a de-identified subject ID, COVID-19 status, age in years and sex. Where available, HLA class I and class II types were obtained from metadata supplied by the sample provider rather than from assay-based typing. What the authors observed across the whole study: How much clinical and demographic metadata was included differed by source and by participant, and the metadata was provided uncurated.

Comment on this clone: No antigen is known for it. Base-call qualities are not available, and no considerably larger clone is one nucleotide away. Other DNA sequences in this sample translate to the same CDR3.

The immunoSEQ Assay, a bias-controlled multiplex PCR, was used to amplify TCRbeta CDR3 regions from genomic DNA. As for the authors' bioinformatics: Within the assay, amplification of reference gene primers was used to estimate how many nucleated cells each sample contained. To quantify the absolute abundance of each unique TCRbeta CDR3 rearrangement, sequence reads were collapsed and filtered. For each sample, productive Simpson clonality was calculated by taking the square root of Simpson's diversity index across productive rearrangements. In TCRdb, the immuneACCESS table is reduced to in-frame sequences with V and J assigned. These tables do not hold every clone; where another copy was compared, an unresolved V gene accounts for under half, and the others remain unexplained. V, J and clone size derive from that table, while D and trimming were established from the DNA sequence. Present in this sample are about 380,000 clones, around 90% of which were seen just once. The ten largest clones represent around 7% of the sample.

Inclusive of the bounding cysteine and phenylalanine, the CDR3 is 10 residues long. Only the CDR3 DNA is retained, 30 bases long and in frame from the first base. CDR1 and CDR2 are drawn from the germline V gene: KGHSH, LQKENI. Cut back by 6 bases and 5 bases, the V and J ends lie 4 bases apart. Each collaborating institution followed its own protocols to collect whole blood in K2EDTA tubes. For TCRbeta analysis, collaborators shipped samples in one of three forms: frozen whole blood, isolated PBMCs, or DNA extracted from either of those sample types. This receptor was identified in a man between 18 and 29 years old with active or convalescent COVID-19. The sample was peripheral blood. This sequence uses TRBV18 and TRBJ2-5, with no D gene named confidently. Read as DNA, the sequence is TGTGCCAGCTCCGGGGAGACCCAGTACTTC. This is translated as CASSGETQYF.